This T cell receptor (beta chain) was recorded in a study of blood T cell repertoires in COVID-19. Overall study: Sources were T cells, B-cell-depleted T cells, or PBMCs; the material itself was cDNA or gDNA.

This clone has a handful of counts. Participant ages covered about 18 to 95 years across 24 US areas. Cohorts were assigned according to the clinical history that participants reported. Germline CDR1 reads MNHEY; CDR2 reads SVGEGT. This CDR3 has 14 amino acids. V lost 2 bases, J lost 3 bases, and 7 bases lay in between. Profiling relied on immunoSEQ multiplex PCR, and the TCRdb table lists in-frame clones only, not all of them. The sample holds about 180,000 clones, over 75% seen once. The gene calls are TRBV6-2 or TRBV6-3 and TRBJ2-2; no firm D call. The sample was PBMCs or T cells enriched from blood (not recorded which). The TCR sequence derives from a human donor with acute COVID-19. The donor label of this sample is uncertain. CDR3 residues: CASSYLSDTGELFF. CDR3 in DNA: TGTGCCAGCAGTTACCTGTCAGACACCGGGGAGCTGTTTTTT.